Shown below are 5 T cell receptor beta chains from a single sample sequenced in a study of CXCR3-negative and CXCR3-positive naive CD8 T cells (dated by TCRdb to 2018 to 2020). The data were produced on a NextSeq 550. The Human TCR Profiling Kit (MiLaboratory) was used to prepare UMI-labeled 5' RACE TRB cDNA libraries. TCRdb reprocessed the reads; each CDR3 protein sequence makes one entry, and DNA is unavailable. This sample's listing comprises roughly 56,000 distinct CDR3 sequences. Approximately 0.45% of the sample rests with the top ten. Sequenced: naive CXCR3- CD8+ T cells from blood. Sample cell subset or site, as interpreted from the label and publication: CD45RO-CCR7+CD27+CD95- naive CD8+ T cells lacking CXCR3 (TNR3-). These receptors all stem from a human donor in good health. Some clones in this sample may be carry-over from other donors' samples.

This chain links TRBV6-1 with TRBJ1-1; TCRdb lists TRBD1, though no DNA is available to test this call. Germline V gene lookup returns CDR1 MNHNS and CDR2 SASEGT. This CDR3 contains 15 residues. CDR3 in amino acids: CASSEVQGRGERAFF.

This chain's CDR3 is CASTPPGWENEKLFF. The chain recombines TRBV7-9 with TRBJ1-4; the D gene TCRdb calls, TRBD1, cannot be checked with no DNA. CDR3 length: 15 amino acids. Germline loops: CDR1 SEHNR, CDR2 FQNEAQ (reference sequence).

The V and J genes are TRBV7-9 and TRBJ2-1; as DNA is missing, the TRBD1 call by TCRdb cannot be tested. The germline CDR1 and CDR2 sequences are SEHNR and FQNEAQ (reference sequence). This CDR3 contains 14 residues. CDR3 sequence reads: CASSFRTGHNEQFF. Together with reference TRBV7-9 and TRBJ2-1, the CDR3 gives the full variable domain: DTGVSQNPRHKITKRGQNVTFRCDPISEHNRLYWYRQTLGQGPEFLTYFQNEAQLEKSRLLSDRFSAERPKGSFSTLEIQRTEQGDSAMYLCASSFRTGHNEQFFGPGTRLTVL.

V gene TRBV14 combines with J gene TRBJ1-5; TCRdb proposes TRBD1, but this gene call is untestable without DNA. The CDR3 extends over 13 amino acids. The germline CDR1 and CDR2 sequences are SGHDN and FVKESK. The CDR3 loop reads CASSQGHLGPQHF.

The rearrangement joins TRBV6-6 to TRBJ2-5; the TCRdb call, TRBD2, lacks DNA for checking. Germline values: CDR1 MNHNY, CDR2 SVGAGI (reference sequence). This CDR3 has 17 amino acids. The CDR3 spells CASSTIAGGLDQETQYF.